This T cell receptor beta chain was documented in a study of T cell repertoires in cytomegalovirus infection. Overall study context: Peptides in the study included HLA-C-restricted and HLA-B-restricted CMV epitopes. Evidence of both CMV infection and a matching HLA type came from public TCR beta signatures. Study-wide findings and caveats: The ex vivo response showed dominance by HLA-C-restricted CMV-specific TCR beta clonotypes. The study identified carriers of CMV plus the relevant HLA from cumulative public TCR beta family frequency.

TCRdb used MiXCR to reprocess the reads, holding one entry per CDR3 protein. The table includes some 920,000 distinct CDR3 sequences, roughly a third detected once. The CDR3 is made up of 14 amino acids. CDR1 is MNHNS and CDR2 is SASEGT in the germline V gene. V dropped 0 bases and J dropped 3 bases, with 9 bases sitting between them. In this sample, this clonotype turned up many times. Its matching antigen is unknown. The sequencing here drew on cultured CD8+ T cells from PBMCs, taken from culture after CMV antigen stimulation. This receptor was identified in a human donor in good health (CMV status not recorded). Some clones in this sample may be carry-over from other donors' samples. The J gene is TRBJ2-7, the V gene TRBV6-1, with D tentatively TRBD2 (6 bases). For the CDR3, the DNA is TGTGCCAGCAGTGAAGCACGGGGGAGCTACGAGCAGTACTTC. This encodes CASSEARGSYEQYF.